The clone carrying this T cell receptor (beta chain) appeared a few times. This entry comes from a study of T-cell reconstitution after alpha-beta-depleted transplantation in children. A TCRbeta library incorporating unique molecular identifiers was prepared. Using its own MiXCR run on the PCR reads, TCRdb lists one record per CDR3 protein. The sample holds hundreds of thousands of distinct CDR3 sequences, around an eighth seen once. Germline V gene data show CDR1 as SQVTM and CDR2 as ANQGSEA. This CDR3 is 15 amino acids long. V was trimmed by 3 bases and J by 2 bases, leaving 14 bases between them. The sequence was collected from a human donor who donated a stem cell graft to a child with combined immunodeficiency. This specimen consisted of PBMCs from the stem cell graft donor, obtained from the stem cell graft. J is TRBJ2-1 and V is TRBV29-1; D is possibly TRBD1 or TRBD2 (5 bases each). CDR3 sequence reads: CSVEGTQGAYNEQFF. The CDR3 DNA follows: TGCAGCGTTGAGGGGACCCAGGGTGCCTACAATGAGCAGTTCTTC.